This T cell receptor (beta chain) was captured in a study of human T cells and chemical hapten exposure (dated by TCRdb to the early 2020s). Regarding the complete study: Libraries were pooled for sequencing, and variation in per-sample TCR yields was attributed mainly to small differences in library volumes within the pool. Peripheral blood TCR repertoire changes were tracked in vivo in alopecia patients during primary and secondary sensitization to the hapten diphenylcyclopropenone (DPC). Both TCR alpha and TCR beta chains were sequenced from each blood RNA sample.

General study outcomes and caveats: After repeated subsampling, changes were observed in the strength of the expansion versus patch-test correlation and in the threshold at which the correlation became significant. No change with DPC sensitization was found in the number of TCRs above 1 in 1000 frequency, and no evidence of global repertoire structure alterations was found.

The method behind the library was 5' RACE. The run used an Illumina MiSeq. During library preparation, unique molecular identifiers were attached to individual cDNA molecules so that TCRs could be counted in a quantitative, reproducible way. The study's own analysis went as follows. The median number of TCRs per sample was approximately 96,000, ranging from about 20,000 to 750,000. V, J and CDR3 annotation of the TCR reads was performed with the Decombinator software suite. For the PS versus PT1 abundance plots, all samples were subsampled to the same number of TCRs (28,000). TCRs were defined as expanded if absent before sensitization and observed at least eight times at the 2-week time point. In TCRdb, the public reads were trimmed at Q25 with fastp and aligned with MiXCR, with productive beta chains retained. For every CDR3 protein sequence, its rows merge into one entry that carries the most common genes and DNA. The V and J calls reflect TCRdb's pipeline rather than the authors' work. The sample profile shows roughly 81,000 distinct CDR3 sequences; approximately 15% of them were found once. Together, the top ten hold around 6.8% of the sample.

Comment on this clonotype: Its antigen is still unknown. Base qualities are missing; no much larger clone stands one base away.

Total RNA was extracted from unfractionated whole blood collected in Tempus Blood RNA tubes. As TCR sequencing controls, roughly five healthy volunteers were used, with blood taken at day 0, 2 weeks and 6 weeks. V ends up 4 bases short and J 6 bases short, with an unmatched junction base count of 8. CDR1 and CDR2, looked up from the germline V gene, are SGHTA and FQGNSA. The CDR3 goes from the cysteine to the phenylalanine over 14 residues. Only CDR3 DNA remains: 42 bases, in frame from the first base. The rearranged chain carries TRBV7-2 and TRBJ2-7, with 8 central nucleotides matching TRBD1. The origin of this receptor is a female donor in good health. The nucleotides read TGTGCCAGCAGCTACTCCCAGGGGGCGGGCGAGCAGTACTTC. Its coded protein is CASSYSQGAGEQYF.